This T cell receptor (beta chain) was captured by sequencing in a study of shared clonotypes between healthy human individuals. Naive-designated CD8 cells lacked CD45RO, were positively enriched for CCR7, and omitted terminally differentiated effector memory CD45RA+ cells. Sequenced by immunoSEQ multiplex PCR; TCRdb stores in-frame clones only, minus some. This sample has 2 million or so clones, with over 85% found just once. Per the germline V gene, CDR1 is MDHEN and CDR2 is SYDVKM. The germline V and J ends were trimmed by 5 bases and 1 base, with 14 bases remaining between them. The length of the CDR3 is 15 residues.

The TCR originated in a man in his late teens or twenties in good health. The source material was naive CD8+ T cells sorted from blood. V and J are TRBV28 and TRBJ2-5, with D tentatively TRBD1 (6 bases). The CDR3 spells CASSPPWTAQETQYF. The CDR3 DNA sequence: TGTGCCAGCAGTCCCCCATGGACAGCCCAAGAGACCCAGTACTTC.